This T cell receptor (beta chain) was sequenced during a study of cytomegalovirus exposure and HLA in healthy donors. About the research overall: Earlier, 95 million to 130 million unique TCR beta sequences were recovered from around 200 million T cells by an analysis. Overall study findings and caveats: When analyzed later, a missense DCLRE1C variant was found to be linked to TCR beta V- and J-gene trimming. The authors later found most CMV-associated TCR beta chains appeared HLA-restricted.

Among the donors, all were healthy bone marrow donors. About this clone: The antigen remains unidentified.

The PCR made use of 60 Vbeta and 13 Jbeta primers. TCRdb's table, derived via immunoSEQ multiplex PCR, lists solely in-frame clones and lacks some. Among about 43,000 clones listed, 63% were seen once. This sequence was found in a man aged 60-69 years in good health and CMV-seropositive. Sequencing input: PBMCs.

CDR3 sequence reads: CASSLFTDTQYF. The CDR3 DNA reads TGTGCCAGCAGCCTATTCACAGATACGCAGTATTTT. This chain joins TRBV7-2 and TRBJ2-3; D remains unclear. CDR1 and CDR2 (germline): SGHTA, FQGNSA. This CDR3 has 12 residues. V shed 5 bases and J shed 2 bases, with 5 bases lying between them. Drawing the rest from reference TRBV7-2 and TRBJ2-3, the complete variable domain is GAGVSQSPSNKVTEKGKDVELRCDPISGHTALYWYRQSLGQGLEFLIYFQGNSAPDKSGLPSDRFSAERTGGSVSTLTIQRTQQEDSAVYLCASSLFTDTQYFGPGTRLTVL.